The 5 T cell receptor beta chains listed next were all sequenced from one sample in a study of CD8+CD57+ T cells in acquired aplastic anemia. Overall study results and limits: When set against total CD4+ and CD8+ pools, CD8+CD57+ cells in patients had lower diversity.

According to the study, genomic DNA was the template for TCR beta VDJ and CDR3 profiling. TCRdb reprocessed the reads via MiXCR and lists one record per CDR3 protein. The sample records roughly 17,000 distinct CDR3 sequences, 30% to 45% being singletons. Patients sequenced had flow cytometry evidence of CD8+CD57+ cell expansion. These receptors have no identified antigens. Sequenced input: CD8+CD57+ T cells sorted from PBMCs. Subset given: bead-enriched CD8+CD57+ effector memory T cells from SAA patients. The receptors originated from a human donor with aplastic anemia.

This clonotype was recorded once. The rearrangement joins TRBV25-1 to TRBJ1-4, with 8 bases that match TRBD1. This CDR3 has 14 residues. From germline, CDR1 is MGHDK and CDR2 SYGVNS. Trimming removed 3 bases from V and 7 bases from J; junction bases left unmatched: 4. DNA for the CDR3: TGTGCCAGCAGTGACAGGGGGCCTGGTGAAAAACTGTTTTTT. It translates to CASSDRGPGEKLFF.

The CDR3 nucleotides are TGTGCCAGCAGCTTGGCCCACAGGAATGAAAAACTGTTTTTT. Its translation is CASSLAHRNEKLFF. This chain joins TRBV5-6 and TRBJ1-4, with D possibly matching TRBD1 (5 bases). The CDR3 spans 14 residues. V was shortened by 0 bases and J by 5 bases, with 8 bases between the two germline ends. Germline V CDR1 and CDR2: SGHDT, YYEEEE.

This clonotype has just a few counts. CDR3 DNA: TGTGCCAGTTACAAGGCGAACACTGAAGCTTTCTTT. Protein sequence: CASYKANTEAFF. The chain has TRBV19 and TRBJ1-1; D uncertain. This CDR3 has 12 residues. V dropped 8 bases and J dropped 1 base, with 8 bases sitting between them. CDR1 is LNHDA and CDR2 is SQIVND in the germline V gene (reference sequence).

This clonotype showed up many times. The chain combines TRBV7-2 with TRBJ1-1; weak D call: TRBD1 (6 bases). Trimming pared 1 base from V and 1 base from J, leaving 10 bases between. CDR3 length: 15 residues. Germline V lookup: CDR1 SGHTA, CDR2 FQGNSA. As DNA, the CDR3 is TGTGCCAGCAGCTTAGTGGGGACACCGAACACTGAAGCTTTCTTT. Protein sequence: CASSLVGTPNTEAFF. The full variable domain, rest sourced from reference TRBV7-2 and TRBJ1-1, is GAGVSQSPSNKVTEKGKDVELRCDPISGHTALYWYRQSLGQGLEFLIYFQGNSAPDKSGLPSDRFSAERTGGSVSTLTIQRTQQEDSAVYLCASSLVGTPNTEAFFGQGTRLTVV.

This clonotype was counted only a few times. The rearrangement joins TRBV29-1 to TRBJ2-3, with TRBD2 matching over 7 bases. The CDR3 contains 12 residues. Germline values: CDR1 SQVTM, CDR2 ANQGSEA. The trim removed 5 bases at V and 4 bases at J, leaving 3 bases unmatched. The CDR3 here is CSVPGLADTQYF. The CDR3 DNA sequence: TGCAGCGTTCCCGGACTAGCAGATACGCAGTATTTT.